Sequencing of this TCR beta chain was carried out in a study of OX40 agonist ivuxolimab in advanced cancers. Study summary: Males comprised approximately 84% of the group, whose mean age was about 62 years (range about 20 to 85). Three dose-escalation patients had partial responses: one with hepatocellular carcinoma and two with cutaneous melanoma.

Whole-study results and caveats: Dose levels from 0.1 to 3.0 mg/kg saw CD4+ and CD8+ blood T cells expand clonally by week 6. CD8+ T cells (on average) carried more expanded clones than CD4+ T cells.

The CDR3 totals 17 residues. The germline V gene has CDR1 SGDLS and CDR2 YYNGEE. In the case of this clone: Its antigen remains unknown.

Assay used: immunoSEQ multiplex PCR; TCRdb lists only in-frame clones, some missing. The table includes some 66,000 clones, 77% detected once. J is TRBJ2-5 and V is TRBV9; TRBD1 or TRBD2 may be the D gene (6 bases each). The DNA end lines up better with TRBJ2-7; the J call may be wrong. The sample in question was CD4+ or CD8+ T cells sorted from blood, obtained in a trial of the OX40 agonist ivuxolimab. The clonotype originates from an adult with an advanced solid tumor such as melanoma, head and neck, liver or kidney cancer. The CDR3 loop reads CASSVGMVGGRSYEQYF. CDR3 DNA sequence: TGTGCCAGCAGCGTAGGCATGGTGGGGGGCCGGTCCTACGAGCAGTACTTC.